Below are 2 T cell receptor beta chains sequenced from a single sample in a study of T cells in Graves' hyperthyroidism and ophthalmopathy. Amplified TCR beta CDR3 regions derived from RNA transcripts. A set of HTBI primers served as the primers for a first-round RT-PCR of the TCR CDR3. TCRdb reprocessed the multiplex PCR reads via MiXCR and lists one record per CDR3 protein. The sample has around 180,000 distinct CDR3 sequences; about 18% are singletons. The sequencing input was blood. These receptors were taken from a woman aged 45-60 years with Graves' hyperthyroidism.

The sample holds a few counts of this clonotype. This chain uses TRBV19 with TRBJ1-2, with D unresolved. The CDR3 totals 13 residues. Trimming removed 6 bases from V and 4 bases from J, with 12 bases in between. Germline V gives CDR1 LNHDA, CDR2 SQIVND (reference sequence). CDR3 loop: CASRRDTIYGYTF. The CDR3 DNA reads TGTGCCAGTAGACGTGACACAATCTATGGCTACACCTTC.

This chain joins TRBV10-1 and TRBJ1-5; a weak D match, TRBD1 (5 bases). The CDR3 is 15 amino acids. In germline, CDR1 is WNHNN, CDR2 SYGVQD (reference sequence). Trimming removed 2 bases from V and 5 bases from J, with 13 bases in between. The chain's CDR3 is CASSEPGGEDQPQHF. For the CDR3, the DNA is TGCGCCAGCAGTGAGCCGGGAGGGGAGGATCAGCCCCAGCATTTT.